The 27 T cell receptor beta chains reported below all come from one sample, sequenced in a study of blood T cell repertoires in COVID-19. TCRdb's copy holds only in-frame clones and misses some; the assay was immunoSEQ multiplex PCR. The sample contains 65,000 to 85,000 clones, more than 75% of which appear only once. The sample was peripheral blood. Receptors originate from a human donor in a cohort sampled during active COVID-19.

The chain has TRBV23-1 and TRBJ1-6; no reliable D call. Being an ORF, TRBV23-1 has a function that is uncertain. V lost 0 bases and J 4 bases, leaving 16 bases between the germline ends. This CDR3 is 18 amino acids long. CDR3 amino acids: CASSQSTGWRSYNSPLHF. The CDR3 bases are TGCGCCAGCAGTCAATCGACCGGTTGGCGGAGTTATAATTCACCCCTCCACTTT.

This clone was counted once. The chain couples TRBV5-5 to TRBJ2-2; 7 nucleotides match TRBD2. CDR1 and CDR2 (germline): SGHKS, YYEKEE (reference sequence). CDR3 length: 16 residues. J gave up 1 base and V 2 bases, and 5 bases lay outside the gene matches. The DNA of the CDR3 is TGTGCCAGCAGCTTCATAGCGGGTTTGAACACCGGGGAGCTGTTTTTT. Its protein product is CASSFIAGLNTGELFF.

The V gene is TRBV4-3, the J gene TRBJ1-2, with D unclear. The CDR3 spans 14 residues. Germline assignment: CDR1 LGHNA and CDR2 YSLEER. Trimming left V 1 base short and J 6 bases short, with 12 bases between. The CDR3 sequence is CASSQVLQSNGYTF. The CDR3 DNA sequence: TGCGCCAGCAGCCAAGTTTTGCAGTCGAATGGCTACACCTTC.

The chain joins TRBV4-1 to TRBJ2-7; D is possibly TRBD2 (6 bases). The CDR3 is made up of 17 amino acids. Per germline, CDR1 MGHRA and CDR2 YSYEKL. The V end was cut by 4 bases, the J end by 5 bases, with 24 bases between. The CDR3 DNA is TGCGCCAGCAGCCTGCTTCAAGCAGACCTTGGAGGGGACGAGCAGTACTTC. This codes for CASSLLQADLGGDEQYF.

This chain joins TRBV18 and TRBJ2-5; 9 bases are shared with TRBD2. CDR3 size: 17 residues. V shed 3 bases, J shed 2 bases, and the junction held 10 bases outside the gene matches. The germline V gene has CDR1 KGHSH and CDR2 LQKENI. This CDR3 reads CASSPRAGGPSQETQYF. The CDR3 region has the DNA TGTGCCAGCTCACCCCGGGCGGGGGGGCCCTCACAAGAGACCCAGTACTTC. The full variable domain, rest sourced from reference TRBV18 and TRBJ2-5, is NAGVMQNPRHLVRRRGQEARLRCSPMKGHSHVYWYRQLPEEGLKFMVYLQKENIIDESGMPKERFSAEFPKEGPSILRIQQVVRGDSAAYFCASSPRAGGPSQETQYFGPGTRLLVL.

The V call is TRBV5-1, the J call TRBJ1-5, with D possibly TRBD1 on 5 matching bases. The CDR3 totals 15 residues. V was clipped by 0 bases and J by 4 bases, with 11 bases between them. The V gene's germline CDR1 is SGHRS and CDR2 YFSETQ. The CDR3 coding sequence is TGCGCCAGCAGCTTGGTGGGGGGAAGAAATCAGCCCCAGCATTTT. This codes for CASSLVGGRNQPQHF.

The gene calls are TRBV18 and TRBJ1-2; 7 bases are a match to TRBD1. The CDR3 length is 17 residues. Germline V gene data show CDR1 as KGHSH and CDR2 as LQKENI. J was trimmed by 2 bases and V by 3 bases; bases with no gene match: 12. Here the CDR3 reads CASSPGSEGALNYGYTF. For the CDR3, the DNA is TGTGCCAGCTCACCCGGATCGGAGGGGGCGTTAAACTATGGCTACACCTTC.

The chain links TRBV5-6 to TRBJ1-2; 7 bases align to TRBD1. Germline assignment: CDR1 SGHDT and CDR2 YYEEEE. This CDR3 is built from 14 residues. With V trimmed by 4 bases and J by 1 base, 4 bases remained unmatched. The CDR3, as DNA: TGTGCCAGCAGCCAACAGGGGTATAACTATGGCTACACCTTC. Translated, it gives CASSQQGYNYGYTF.

This chain connects TRBV3-1 (or the pseudogene TRBV3-2) to TRBJ1-1; the D gene is possibly TRBD1 (5 bases). Trimming pared 0 bases from V and 1 base from J, leaving 9 bases between. CDR3 length equals 15 residues. The germline gives CDR1 LGHDT, CDR2 YNNKEL (reference sequence). CDR3 residues: CASSQEGQGNTEAFF. The CDR3 nucleotides read TGTGCCAGCAGCCAAGAGGGCCAGGGGAACACTGAAGCTTTCTTT.

This chain links TRBV7-2 with TRBJ2-5; 15 nucleotides align to TRBD2. The CDR3 consists of 16 residues. Trimming cost V 5 bases and J 5 bases; bases outside gene matches: 6. Germline-derived CDR1 and CDR2 are SGHTA and FQGNSA. CDR3 DNA sequence: TGTGCCAGCAGCCCAGGGACTAGCGGGGGGTTCGAGACCCAGTACTTC. Its protein is CASSPGTSGGFETQYF.

The chain combines TRBV5-4 with TRBJ1-6, with D possibly matching TRBD1 (6 bases). The V end was cut by 4 bases, the J end by 0 bases, with 14 bases between. Per germline, CDR1 SGHNT and CDR2 YYREEE (reference sequence). The CDR3 runs 17 residues. This chain's CDR3 is CASSPGGGSSYNSPLHF. As DNA, the CDR3 is TGTGCCAGCAGCCCGGGGGGCGGAAGCTCCTATAATTCACCCCTCCACTTT.

V and J are TRBV7-3 and TRBJ2-5; tentative D call: TRBD2 (7 bases). V lost 5 bases, J lost 0 bases, and 13 bases lay in between. The germline gives CDR1 SGHTA, CDR2 FQGTGA. CDR3 length: 15 amino acids. The CDR3 nucleotides read TGTGCCAGCAGCCGTGGGGGGGCGGACCAAGAGACCCAGTACTTC. It specifies CASSRGGADQETQYF. Full variable domain (remainder filled in from reference TRBV7-3 and TRBJ2-5): GAGVSQTPSNKVTEKGKYVELRCDPISGHTALYWYRQSLGQGPEFLIYFQGTGAADDSGLPNDRFFAVRPEGSVSTLKIQRTERGDSAVYLCASSRGGADQETQYFGPGTRLLVL.

The rearrangement joins TRBV18 to TRBJ1-2; D is possibly TRBD1 (6 bases). The CDR3 contains 17 residues. V dropped 4 bases and J dropped 4 bases, with 22 bases sitting between them. The germline V gene encodes CDR1 KGHSH and CDR2 LQKENI. CDR3 amino acids: CASSHNPGEQGRYGYTF. In DNA form, the CDR3 reads TGTGCCAGCTCACATAACCCAGGGGAACAGGGACGCTATGGCTACACCTTC.

The chain uses TRBV5-4 and TRBJ2-1; 9 nucleotides line up with TRBD2. The ends lost 4 bases at V and 9 bases at J; junction bases unmatched: 17. CDR1 and CDR2 (germline): SGHNT, YYREEE (reference sequence). This CDR3 is 17 amino acids long. CDR3 residues: CASSPPSGAGGPIEQFF. The CDR3 DNA sequence: TGTGCCAGCAGCCCCCCTTCTGGGGCGGGGGGGCCAATTGAGCAGTTCTTC.

The chain has TRBV4-1 and TRBJ1-1; 9 bases align to TRBD1. Germline trimming cut 4 bases from V and 2 bases from J; bases unmatched to any gene: 8. The germline CDR1 and CDR2 sequences are MGHRA and YSYEKL. The CDR3 loop spans 16 amino acids. The CDR3 DNA reads TGCGCCAGCAGCCTTCCGCGGACAGGGGCCAACACTGAAGCTTTCTTT. This encodes CASSLPRTGANTEAFF.

This chain uses TRBV18 with TRBJ2-7; D may be TRBD2 (5 bases). Germline V gives CDR1 KGHSH, CDR2 LQKENI. The CDR3 is 13 amino acids. Trimming cost V 6 bases and J 3 bases, with 12 bases left between them. The CDR3 reads CASSKGRDYEQYF. CDR3 nucleotides: TGTGCCAGCTCGAAAGGACGGGACTACGAGCAGTACTTC.

This chain joins TRBV5-4 and TRBJ1-4; TRBD1 matches 10 bases. The CDR3 consists of 17 residues. V shed 4 bases, J shed 0 bases, and the junction held 6 bases outside the gene matches. CDR1 is SGHNT and CDR2 is YYREEE in the germline V gene (reference sequence). The CDR3 protein is CASSPGTGVATNEKLFF. The CDR3 coding sequence is TGTGCCAGCAGCCCCGGGACAGGGGTTGCAACTAATGAAAAACTGTTTTTT. The variable domain in full, completed from reference TRBV5-4 and TRBJ1-4, reads ETGVTQSPTHLIKTRGQQVTLRCSSQSGHNTVSWYQQALGQGPQFIFQYYREEENGRGNFPPRFSGLQFPNYSSELNVNALELDDSALYLCASSPGTGVATNEKLFFGSGTQLSVL.

V gene TRBV11-2 combines with J gene TRBJ2-3; tentative D call: TRBD2 (5 bases). The germline V gene has CDR1 SGHAT and CDR2 FQNNGV. Trimming left V 1 base short and J 2 bases short, with 10 bases between. The CDR3 spans 15 residues. CDR3 in amino acids: CASSLGTPITDTQYF. CDR3 nucleotide sequence: TGTGCCAGCAGCTTAGGGACTCCTATCACAGATACGCAGTATTTT.

The chain's CDR3 is CASSIDRTRRAAFF. CDR3 sequence (DNA): TGTGCCAGTAGTATAGATCGGACTAGAAGGGCGGCTTTCTTT. The chain employs TRBV19 and TRBJ1-1; D call uncertain. The CDR3 runs 14 residues. In germline, CDR1 is LNHDA, CDR2 SQIVND (reference sequence). V was shortened by 0 bases and J by 11 bases, with 16 bases between the two germline ends.

CDR3 DNA sequence: TGTGCCAGCAGCTACTATACCAGGGGTCTGGCCAACGTCCTGACTTTC. Its protein product is CASSYYTRGLANVLTF. The rearrangement uses TRBV7-2 and TRBJ2-6, with D possibly matching TRBD1 (6 bases). This CDR3 region has 16 residues. The V end was cut by 4 bases, the J end by 6 bases, with 16 bases between. Germline CDR1 is SGHTA and CDR2 is FQGNSA.

This chain connects TRBV18 to TRBJ1-2; 7 nucleotides align to TRBD1. Germline CDR1 reads KGHSH; CDR2 reads LQKENI. CDR3 length: 14 residues. Germline trimming cut 5 bases from V and 3 bases from J; bases unmatched to any gene: 6. CDR3 in amino acids: CASSKTGVDYGYTF. DNA of the CDR3: TGTGCCAGCTCAAAAACAGGGGTCGACTATGGCTACACCTTC.

The chain combines TRBV19 with TRBJ2-5; 7 bases are a match to TRBD1. The CDR3 is 13 amino acids. The V gene's germline CDR1 is LNHDA and CDR2 SQIVND (reference sequence). V was pared by 5 bases and J by 4 bases, with 4 bases of the junction left unmatched. The CDR3 coding sequence is TGTGCCAGTAGTGACAGGGAAGGAGAGACCCAGTACTTC. As protein: CASSDREGETQYF.

V and J are TRBV7-3 and TRBJ1-5; 7 bases are shared with TRBD1. The ends lost 5 bases at V and 3 bases at J; junction bases unmatched: 4. Germline CDR1 SGHTA, CDR2 FQGTGA. The CDR3 totals 14 residues. CDR3 in amino acids: CASSRDSINQPQHF. The CDR3 coding sequence is TGTGCCAGCAGCCGGGACAGTATCAATCAGCCCCAGCATTTT.

V gene TRBV2 combines with J gene TRBJ1-6; the D gene is possibly TRBD1 (5 bases). V shed 6 bases and J shed 14 bases, with 11 bases lying between them. Germline CDR1 reads SNHLY; CDR2 reads FYNNEI. The CDR3 is 11 amino acids. The CDR3 DNA reads TGTGCCAGCAGGGTTACAGGATCCCTCCACTTT. Protein: CASRVTGSLHF. Full variable domain (outside the CDR3, taken from reference TRBV2 and TRBJ1-6): EPEVTQTPSHQVTQMGQEVILRCVPISNHLYFYWYRQILGQKVEFLVSFYNNEISEKSEIFDDQFSVERPDGSNFTLKIRSTKLEDSAMYFCASRVTGSLHFGNGTRLTVT.

The CDR3 DNA sequence: TGTGCCAGTAGTAGGCAGGGGCAGGGCAGCAATCAGCCCCAGCATTTT. It encodes CASSRQGQGSNQPQHF. The J gene is TRBJ1-5, the V gene TRBV19, with TRBD1 as a possible D gene (6 bases). This CDR3 comprises 16 residues. The germline CDR1 and CDR2 sequences are LNHDA and SQIVND (reference sequence). Trimming left V 4 bases short and J 1 base short, with 14 bases between.

This rearrangement joins TRBV5-1 to TRBJ2-2; unclear D gene. Trimming pared 6 bases from V and 5 bases from J, leaving 14 bases between. Germline V CDR1 and CDR2: SGHRS, YFSETQ. The length of the CDR3 is 14 residues. CDR3 sequence reads: CASTEIPGTGELFF. The CDR3 nucleotides are TGCGCCAGCACGGAGATTCCCGGAACCGGGGAGCTGTTTTTT.

The J gene is TRBJ1-5, the V gene TRBV6-5, with D uncertain. Trimming cost V 6 bases and J 4 bases, with 10 bases left between them. The CDR3 has 13 residues. From germline, CDR1 is MNHEY and CDR2 SVGAGI. Here the CDR3 reads CASRSEKNQPQHF. DNA of the CDR3: TGTGCCAGCAGATCGGAGAAAAATCAGCCCCAGCATTTT.